The source of this T cell receptor beta chain is a study of post-analysis software for immune sequencing data. The wider study: As for disease course, relapsing-remitting, secondary progressive and progressive-relapsing multiple sclerosis were all included. Findings and limits, study-wide: Strong same-batch co-clustering of samples appeared with F measure clustering. When patients were compared with controls, four or five TRBV segments were more frequent, TRBV5-6, TRBV5-1 and TRBV20-1 among them. Multiple sclerosis was associated with a significant reduction in normalized Chao1 diversity relative to controls.

Unique molecular identifiers had been added to the TCR beta cDNA libraries. A population of about 0.85 to 11 million T cells gave rise to roughly 0.5 million cDNA molecules. TCRdb itself ran the PCR reads through MiXCR, one entry per CDR3 protein. The sample lists about 810,000 distinct CDR3 sequences, approximately 50% seen once, with roughly 4.4% in the top ten. Details on this clonotype: Its cognate antigen is unknown.

Trimming removed 5 bases at V and 5 bases at J, with 24 bases between. The CDR3 totals 17 residues. Germline values: CDR1 SEHNR, CDR2 FQNEAQ (reference sequence). The chain employs TRBV7-9 and TRBJ1-2; unclear D gene. The sample was blood. The sequence derives from a girl aged 5 to 17 with multiple sclerosis. The CDR3 nucleotides are TGTGCCAGCAGCCCCCATCGTTCACAGTCCGATGAGTATGGCTACACCTTC. It encodes CASSPHRSQSDEYGYTF.